The TCR beta chain described here comes from a study of cytomegalovirus exposure and HLA in healthy donors (TCRdb year 2017). For the study in its entirety: An earlier analysis of roughly 610 of the donors reported 276 Gb of sequence data and around 100 million unique TCR beta sequences obtained from approximately 180 million T cells. An early release covering roughly 640 HLA-typed donors comprised approximately 300 gigabases of sequencing data and around 80 million unique TCR sequences. Of the roughly 410 genotyped donors, 81% were placed in the genetic ancestry cluster associated with self-reported Caucasian donors. The study was designed to test whether signatures of past pathogen exposure could be identified by cataloging public T cell receptors. Using immunosequencing, the study profiled T cell repertoires from around 670 subjects and related those repertoires to cytomegalovirus serostatus. In addition to the first cohort of 666 subjects, a separate validation cohort of over 90 different subjects was used. The study combined high-throughput TCR immunosequencing, statistical association of individual TCRs with disease status, and machine learning to predict cytomegalovirus infection status. A later analysis re-examined previously published TCR beta repertoires from over 500 donors and added high-resolution HLA genotyping to investigate patterns of TCR occurrence. Rather than using new phenotypic data, the later analysis identified candidate immune exposures from TCR beta sequences and from how often those sequences occurred across donors. In an earlier analysis of more than 550 of the donors, high-throughput TCR beta sequencing was used to judge whether each TCR beta V gene segment behaved as functional or pseudogenic. Donor age, sex, ethnicity and CMV serostatus were collected together with the repertoire data. Genome-wide SNP genotypes for about 55% of the 666 donors were used in a later genetic analysis, which treated that subset as a discovery cohort. Every discovery cohort repertoire had been produced on one sequencing platform. HLA typing covered class I and class II loci at four-digit resolution. Typing coverage differed by locus: A, B, C, DRB1 and DQB1 were typed in about 620-640 donors, DQA1 in about 560, DPA1 in nearly 610, and DPB1 in around 490. A handful of DR-DQ haplotypes were handled as single units for association and clustering because linkage in the cohort was strong. Among roughly 400 genotyped donors of the cohort, an average of around 220,000 unique TCR beta nucleotide sequences was sequenced per donor, of which 15% to 20% were non-productive.

As to this clone: Its target antigen remains unknown. Base qualities are missing; no much larger clone stands one base away.

Study-level results and caveats: Linkage disequilibrium might explain the correlated functional status among segregating V segments, but an unknown experimental factor could not be excluded. The study gave a list of more than 150 TCR beta chains associated with cytomegalovirus. A few of the identified cytomegalovirus-associated TCR beta chains were confirmed in vitro to be specific for cytomegalovirus antigens. Because counts were too low, roughly 16 rarely observed V segments, including chromosome 9 orphons, were left out of the earlier analysis of a few hundred of the donors. When HLA alleles, especially DR and DQ, strongly co-occurred, TCR associations were difficult to assign to individual alleles. The classifier was reported to diagnose cytomegalovirus status with high specificity and sensitivity in both the original cohort and the validation cohort. An association between a missense DCLRE1C variant and V-gene and J-gene trimming of TCR beta chains was found in a later genetic analysis and replicated in an independent cohort. An earlier analysis of approximately 540 of the donors showed that most TCR beta V segments appeared in productive rearrangements either about 90% or about 30% of the time, which broadly matched IMGT annotations. Compared with equally common non-associated chains, HLA-associated TCR beta chains in a later analysis were more clonally expanded and had lower generation probabilities. For the cohort, immune exposure information was limited to CMV serostatus. In a later analysis, around 17,000 TCR beta sequences were associated with specific HLA alleles at a false discovery rate of 0.05. Because the 87-base-pair reads could not distinguish some IMGT-functional V segments, including TRBV6-2 and TRBV6-3, those segments were excluded. According to a later analysis, TCR association rates differed among HLA loci, with DRB1 alleles showing the most associated TCRs and HLA-C alleles showing the fewest. Roughly uniform sequencing depth across donors was assumed in presence/absence analyses, although this assumption may not hold. Several of the top co-occurrence clusters appeared to be linked to parvovirus B19, influenza, CMV and Epstein-Barr virus, according to a later analysis. A further reported finding was that TCR beta sequences accurately predicted the HLA-A and HLA-B alleles for most subjects in the first cohort. Because HLA typing was unavailable for some donors at each locus, only the typed subset was used in association tests. The authors suggested that the approach could potentially be extended to other disease states and immunological phenotypes. Across donors, most TCR sequences were observed very rarely, whereas some public TCRs were present in many individuals. According to a later analysis, most CMV-associated TCR beta chains appeared to be HLA-restricted, and the HLA associations seemed to be driven largely by CMV exposure. The sequencing pipeline was judged likely to have produced a cluster of highly shared sequence variants as a technical artifact. A later genetic analysis reported fewer N-insertions in productive TCRs among donors in an Asian-associated ancestry cluster than the roughly 700-donor mean. Only TCR beta chains were sequenced in this cohort, and the absence of alpha or paired-chain data limited detectable features.

Library method: the immunoSEQ multiplex PCR assay. For the multiplex PCR, a mixture combining 60 forward primers for TCR Vbeta segments and 13 reverse primers for TCR Jbeta segments was used. The CDR3 region of rearranged TCR beta genes was amplified from genomic DNA by a multiplex PCR assay. The amplified TCR beta libraries were sequenced on the Illumina HiSeq System as 87-base-pair reads. The authors' analysis ran thus. Across the roughly 640 repertoires, a later analysis counted 78 million or so unique TCR beta chains, roughly 11 million of which were shared by at least two donors. Raw reads were error-corrected and collapsed into unique sequences with a nearest-neighbor algorithm that merged closely related sequences to remove PCR and sequencing errors. Alignment of CDR3 sequences to IMGT reference sequences was used to assign V, D and J gene segments. Each retained sequence needed at least a six-nucleotide match to both a V gene segment and a J gene segment. A rearrangement was called productive if the CDR3 had no stop codons and remained in frame with V and J, and every other rearrangement was called non-productive. CDR3 was defined according to IMGT convention as the region running from the second conserved V-encoded cysteine to the conserved J-encoded phenylalanine. In an earlier analysis of approximately 500 of the donors, sequences lacking an unambiguous match to a single V gene segment were excluded. In an earlier analysis of approximately 610 of the donors, V segments were called functional above 56.7% productive rearrangements and were called segregating when the between-donor standard deviation exceeded 5%. A statistical classification framework was built to diagnose cytomegalovirus status from the catalog of TCR beta chain sequences. In a later analysis, V and J genes were assigned by comparing TCR nucleotide sequences against IMGT/GENE-DB human TR gene sequences. Using the TCRdist pipeline, a later analysis assigned CDR3 sequences along with most-parsimonious VDJ recombination scenarios. In a later analysis, each TCR beta chain was defined by its CDR3 amino acid sequence together with its V-gene family, and reads without a unique V-gene family were excluded. As a way to deal with suspected cross-contamination and a sequencing artifact, a later analysis dropped hundreds of nucleotide sequences that were highly shared and had low generation probability. In a later analysis, a clonal expansion index was calculated for each public chain from normalized within-repertoire ranks of inferred template counts. In a later analysis, generation probabilities were computed using a VDJ recombination model fitted to out-of-frame rearrangements, and the results were checked against IGoR. Hypergeometric tests were used in a later analysis to score TCR-TCR, TCR-HLA and TCR-CMV co-occurrence, with a repertoire-size bias correction applied to the TCR pairs. False discovery rates were estimated in a later analysis by permuting HLA or CMV assignments 20 times. In a later analysis, co-occurring TCRs were grouped with DBSCAN, and TCRdist sequence similarity was added when clustering was performed within HLA-allele-positive subsets. For co-occurrence clustering, repertoires with fewer than 30,000 or more than 120,000 public chains were excluded, along with five repertoires with anomalous nucleotide sharing. TCRdb stores this immuneACCESS table with in-frame sequences only. Part of the clones is absent; in the studies checked, under half of the shortfall reflects unresolved V genes, and no reason is known for the rest. For V, J and clone size, that table is used; D and trimming come from the DNA. Across this sample there are 95,000 to 150,000 clones, with roughly 80% seen only once. The leading ten clones occupy 7.5% to 10% of the sample.

In total, roughly 710 healthy bone marrow donors made up the cohort. At the time of sampling, every cohort member was nominally healthy, though immune exposures that went unrecorded were likely present. The donor was CMV seropositive and belonged to the group of 250 to 350 seropositive cohort members. A peripheral blood sample was provided by each donor, and peripheral blood mononuclear cells were used for TCR beta sequencing. Genomic DNA extraction from the blood cell samples was performed with the Qiagen DNeasy Blood Extraction Kit. Its CDR3 holds 15 amino acids, cysteine through phenylalanine. Only CDR3 DNA remains: 45 bases, in frame from the first base. Looking up the germline V gene (reference sequence) yields CDR1 SGHNT and CDR2 YYREEE. V loses 4 bases of germline sequence and J loses 5 bases, and the interval between the two ends is 18 bases.

The sequence links TRBV5-4 to TRBJ2-5, and the D gene may be TRBD2, 6 bases matching. Sequencing used PBMCs. This receptor was identified in a female donor in good health and CMV-seropositive. The encoded CDR3 is CASSPPGEGRETQYF. The nucleotides read TGTGCCAGCAGCCCCCCCGGTGAGGGGAGGGAGACCCAGTACTTC.